The sequence of this T cell receptor (beta chain) was determined in a study of Tregs in tolerant kidney transplant recipients. For the study at large: Related graft donors supplied nonmyeloablative bone marrow transplants, and mixed chimerism was transient.

Germline CDR1 is SEHNR and CDR2 is FQNEAQ (reference sequence). The CDR3 sequence is 11 residues long. Unstimulated Tregs (CD4+CD25+CD127-) and CD4+CD25- non-Tregs were sorted from PBMCs. Only in-frame clones appear in the TCRdb table, and some are missing; sequencing was by immunoSEQ multiplex PCR. This table holds about 110,000 clones, 85% to 90% found once. The J gene is TRBJ1-2, the V gene TRBV7-9; D not resolved. This sample comprised CD4+ T cells from blood, obtained before the transplant. This clonotype was obtained from a human donor who received a combined kidney and bone marrow transplant. The CDR3 bases are TGTTTGGCGGGGAATAACTATGGCTACACCTTC. Its protein product is CLAGNNYGYTF.